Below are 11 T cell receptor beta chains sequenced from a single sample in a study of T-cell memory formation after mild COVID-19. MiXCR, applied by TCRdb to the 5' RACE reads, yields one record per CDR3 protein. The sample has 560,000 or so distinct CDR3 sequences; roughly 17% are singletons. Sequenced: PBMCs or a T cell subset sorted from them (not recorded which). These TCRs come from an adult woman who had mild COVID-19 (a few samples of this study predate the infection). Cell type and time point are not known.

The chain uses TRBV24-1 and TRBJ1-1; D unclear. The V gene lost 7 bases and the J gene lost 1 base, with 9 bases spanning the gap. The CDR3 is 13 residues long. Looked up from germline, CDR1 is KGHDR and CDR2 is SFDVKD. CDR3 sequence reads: CATREQPNTEAFF. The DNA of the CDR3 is TGTGCCACCAGAGAACAGCCGAACACTGAAGCTTTCTTT.

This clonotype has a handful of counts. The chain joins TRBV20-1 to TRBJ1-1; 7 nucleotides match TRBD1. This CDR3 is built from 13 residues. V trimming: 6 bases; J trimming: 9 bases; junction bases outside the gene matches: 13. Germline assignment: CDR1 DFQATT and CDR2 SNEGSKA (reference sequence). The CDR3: CSAARTGWYQAFF. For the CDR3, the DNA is TGCAGTGCAGCTCGGACAGGTTGGTATCAAGCTTTCTTT.

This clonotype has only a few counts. This chain's CDR3 is CSARVRTSYNEQFF. The CDR3 coding sequence is TGCAGTGCTAGAGTACGGACCTCCTACAATGAGCAGTTCTTC. This chain joins TRBV20-1 and TRBJ2-1; D is undetermined. Germline V gene sequence: CDR1 DFQATT, CDR2 SNEGSKA (reference sequence). The CDR3 is made up of 14 amino acids. The V end was cut by 1 base, the J end by 0 bases, with 7 bases between.

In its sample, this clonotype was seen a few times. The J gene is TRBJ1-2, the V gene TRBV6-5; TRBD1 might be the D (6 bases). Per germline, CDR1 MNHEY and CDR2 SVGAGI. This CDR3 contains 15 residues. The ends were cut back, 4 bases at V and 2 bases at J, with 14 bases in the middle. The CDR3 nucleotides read TGTGCCAGCAGTTCCCACAGGGTTACCAACTATGGCTACACCTTC. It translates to CASSSHRVTNYGYTF.

DNA of the CDR3: TGTGCCAGCAACCCGACAGGGCGGGGGTACAATGAGCAGTTCTTC. It encodes CASNPTGRGYNEQFF. V gene TRBV12-3 or TRBV12-4 combines with J gene TRBJ2-1, with D possibly called TRBD1 or TRBD2 (7 bases each). The CDR3 runs 15 residues. V lost 7 bases and J lost 4, with 17 bases in between.

CDR3 region: CSARHRGGRETQYF. The CDR3 DNA is TGCAGTGCTAGACACAGGGGAGGTAGAGAGACCCAGTACTTC. This chain connects TRBV20-1 to TRBJ2-5; possibly TRBD1 for D (7 bases). With 2 bases removed from V and 4 bases from J, the gap between germline ends came to 14 bases. Per the germline V gene, CDR1 is DFQATT and CDR2 is SNEGSKA (reference sequence). CDR3 length: 14 amino acids.

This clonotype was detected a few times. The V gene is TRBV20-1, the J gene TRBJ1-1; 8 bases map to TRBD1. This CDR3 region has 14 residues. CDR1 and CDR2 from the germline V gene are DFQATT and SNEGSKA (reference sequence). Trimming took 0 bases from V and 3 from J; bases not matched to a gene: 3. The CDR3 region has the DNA TGCAGTGCTAGAGATAGGACAGGGCACACTGAAGCTTTCTTT. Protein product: CSARDRTGHTEAFF.

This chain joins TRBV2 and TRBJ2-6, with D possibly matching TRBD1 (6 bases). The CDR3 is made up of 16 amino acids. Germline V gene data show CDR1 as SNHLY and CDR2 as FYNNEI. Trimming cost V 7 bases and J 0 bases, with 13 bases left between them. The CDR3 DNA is TGTGCCAGCAAGAGGACAGAAAGCTCTGGGGCCAACGTCCTGACTTTC. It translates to CASKRTESSGANVLTF. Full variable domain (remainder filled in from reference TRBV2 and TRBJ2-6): EPEVTQTPSHQVTQMGQEVILRCVPISNHLYFYWYRQILGQKVEFLVSFYNNEISEKSEIFDDQFSVERPDGSNFTLKIRSTKLEDSAMYFCASKRTESSGANVLTFGAGSRLTVL.

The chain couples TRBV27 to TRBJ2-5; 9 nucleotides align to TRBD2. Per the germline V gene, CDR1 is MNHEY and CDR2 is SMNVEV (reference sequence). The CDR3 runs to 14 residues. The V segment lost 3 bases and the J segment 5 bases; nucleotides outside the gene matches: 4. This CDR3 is CASSFTLAGETQYF. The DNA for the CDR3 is TGTGCCAGCAGTTTTACTCTAGCGGGGGAGACCCAGTACTTC.

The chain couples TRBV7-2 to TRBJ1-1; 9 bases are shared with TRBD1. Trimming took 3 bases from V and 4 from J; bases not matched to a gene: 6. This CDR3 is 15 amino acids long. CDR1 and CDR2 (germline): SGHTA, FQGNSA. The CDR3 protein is CASSFEGQGGTEAFF. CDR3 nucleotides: TGTGCCAGCAGCTTTGAGGGACAGGGAGGCACTGAAGCTTTCTTT.

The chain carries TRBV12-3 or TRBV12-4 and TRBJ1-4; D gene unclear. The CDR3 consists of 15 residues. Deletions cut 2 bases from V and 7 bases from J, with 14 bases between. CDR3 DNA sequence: TGTGCCAGCAGTTTAAGGGAGCACAATGGTGAAAAACTGTTTTTT. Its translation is CASSLREHNGEKLFF.